This T cell receptor beta chain comes out of a study of immune evolution from preneoplasia to lung adenocarcinoma. Each case's diagnosis was confirmed by two pathologists on H&E. Measured with immunoSEQ multiplex PCR; TCRdb has only the in-frame clones, and not every one. Of approximately 4,300 clones detected, 86% appear once; the ten largest clones hold 3.5% to 5%. This clone appeared a single time. The germline CDR1 and CDR2 sequences are SGHDT and YYEEEE. V dropped 4 bases and J dropped 5 bases, with 15 bases sitting between them. The CDR3 runs 14 residues. The clonotype originates from a donor at least 70 years old with lung adenocarcinoma. The genes are TRBV5-6 and TRBJ2-5; a possible D gene is TRBD1 (6 bases). Sequenced sample: FFPE minimally invasive lung adenocarcinoma tissue. The CDR3 region is CASSKQGTSETQYF. Here the CDR3 DNA reads TGTGCCAGCAGCAAGCAGGGGACATCGGAGACCCAGTACTTC. The full variable domain, in which reference TRBV5-6 and TRBJ2-5 provide the parts outside the CDR3, is DAGVTQSPTHLIKTRGQQVTLRCSPKSGHDTVSWYQQALGQGPQFIFQYYEEEERQRGNFPDRFSGHQFPNYSSELNVNALLLGDSALYLCASSKQGTSETQYFGPGTRLLVL.